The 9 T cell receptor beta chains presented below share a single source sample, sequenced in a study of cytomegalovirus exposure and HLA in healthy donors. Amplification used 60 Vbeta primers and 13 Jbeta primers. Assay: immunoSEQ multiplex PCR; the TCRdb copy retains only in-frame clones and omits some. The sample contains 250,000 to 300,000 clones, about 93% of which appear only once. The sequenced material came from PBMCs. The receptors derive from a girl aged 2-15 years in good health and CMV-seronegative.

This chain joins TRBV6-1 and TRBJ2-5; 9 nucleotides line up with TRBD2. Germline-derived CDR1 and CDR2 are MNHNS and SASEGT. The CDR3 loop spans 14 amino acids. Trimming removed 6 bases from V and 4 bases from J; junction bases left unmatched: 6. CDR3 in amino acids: CASSKILAGETQYF. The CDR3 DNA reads TGTGCCAGCAGCAAAATACTAGCGGGAGAGACCCAGTACTTC.

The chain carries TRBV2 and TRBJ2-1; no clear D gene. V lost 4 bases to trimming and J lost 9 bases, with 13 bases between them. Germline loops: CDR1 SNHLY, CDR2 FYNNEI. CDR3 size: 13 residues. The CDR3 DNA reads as TGTGCCAGCAGTGTTCCAGCGTCGGGTGAGCAGTTCTTC. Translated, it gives CASSVPASGEQFF.

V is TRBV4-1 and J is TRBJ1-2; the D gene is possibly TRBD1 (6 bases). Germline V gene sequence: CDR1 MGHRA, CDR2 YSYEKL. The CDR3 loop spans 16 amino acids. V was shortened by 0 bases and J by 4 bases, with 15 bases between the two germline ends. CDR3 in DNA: TGCGCCAGCAGCCAAGACAGGGGTGGGGGGGGCTATGGCTACACCTTC. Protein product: CASSQDRGGGGYGYTF.

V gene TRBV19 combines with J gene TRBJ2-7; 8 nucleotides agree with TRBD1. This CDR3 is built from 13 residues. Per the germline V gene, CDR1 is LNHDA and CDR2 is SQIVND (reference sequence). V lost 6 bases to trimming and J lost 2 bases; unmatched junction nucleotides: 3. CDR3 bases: TGTGCCAGTAGAGGGACAGGAACCTACGAGCAGTACTTC. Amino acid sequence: CASRGTGTYEQYF.

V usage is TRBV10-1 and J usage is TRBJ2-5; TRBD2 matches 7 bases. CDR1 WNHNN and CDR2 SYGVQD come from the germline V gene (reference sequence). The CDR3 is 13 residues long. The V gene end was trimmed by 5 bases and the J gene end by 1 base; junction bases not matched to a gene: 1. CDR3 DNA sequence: TGCGCCAGCAGTTCGGGAGGCCAAGAGACCCAGTACTTC. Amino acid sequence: CASSSGGQETQYF.

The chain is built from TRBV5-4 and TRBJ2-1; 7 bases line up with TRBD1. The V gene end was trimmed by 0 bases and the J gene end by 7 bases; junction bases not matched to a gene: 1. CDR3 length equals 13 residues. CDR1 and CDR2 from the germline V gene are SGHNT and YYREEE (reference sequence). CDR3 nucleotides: TGTGCCAGCAGCTTGGGACAGGGTAATGAGCAGTTCTTC. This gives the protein CASSLGQGNEQFF. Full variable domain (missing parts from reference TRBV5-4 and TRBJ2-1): ETGVTQSPTHLIKTRGQQVTLRCSSQSGHNTVSWYQQALGQGPQFIFQYYREEENGRGNFPPRFSGLQFPNYSSELNVNALELDDSALYLCASSLGQGNEQFFGPGTRLTVL.

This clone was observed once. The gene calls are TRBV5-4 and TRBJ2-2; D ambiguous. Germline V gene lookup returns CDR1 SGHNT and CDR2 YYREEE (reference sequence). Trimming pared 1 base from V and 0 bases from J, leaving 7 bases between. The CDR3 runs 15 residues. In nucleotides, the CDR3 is TGTGCCAGCAGCTTGCCAGATACGAACACCGGGGAGCTGTTTTTT. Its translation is CASSLPDTNTGELFF.

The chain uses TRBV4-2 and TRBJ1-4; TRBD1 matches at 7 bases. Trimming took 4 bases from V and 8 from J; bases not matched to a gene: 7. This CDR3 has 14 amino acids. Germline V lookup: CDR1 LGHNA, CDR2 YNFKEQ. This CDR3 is CASSPAGQVEKLFF. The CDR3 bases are TGTGCCAGCAGCCCTGCCGGACAGGTCGAAAAACTGTTTTTT.

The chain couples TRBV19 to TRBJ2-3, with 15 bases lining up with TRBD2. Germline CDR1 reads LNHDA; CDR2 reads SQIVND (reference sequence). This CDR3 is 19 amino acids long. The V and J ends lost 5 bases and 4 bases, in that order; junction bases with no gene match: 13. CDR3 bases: TGTGCCAGTAGTCGACGGACTAGCGGGGGGGCCTTTTTTGCAGATACGCAGTATTTT. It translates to CASSRRTSGGAFFADTQYF.